Listed here are 26 T cell receptor beta chains from one sample, sequenced in a study of blood T cell repertoires in COVID-19. Sequencing was performed with immunoSEQ multiplex PCR; in TCRdb, only in-frame clones are kept and a portion is missing. The data contain roughly 250,000 clones, 88% of them singletons. Sequenced sample: peripheral blood. These receptors originate from a woman aged 40-49 years who had recovered from COVID-19.

The chain joins TRBV7-2 to TRBJ2-3; D is perhaps TRBD1 (6 bases). This CDR3 has 15 amino acids. In germline, CDR1 is SGHTA, CDR2 FQGNSA. The ends were cut back, 1 base at V and 6 bases at J, with 14 bases in the middle. In DNA, the CDR3 is TGTGCCAGCAGCTTAGGGGGTAATAGGGGGGATACGCAGTATTTT. Amino acids: CASSLGGNRGDTQYF.

This sequence joins TRBV30 and TRBJ2-7, with D hard to call. The germline V gene has CDR1 GTSNPN and CDR2 SVGIG (reference sequence). V shed 7 bases and J shed 0 bases, with 10 bases lying between them. This CDR3 contains 12 residues. The CDR3 DNA reads as TGTGCCTCCCTGGTGAGCTCCTACGAGCAGTACTTC. This codes for CASLVSSYEQYF. The variable domain in full, with the rest retrieved from reference TRBV30 and TRBJ2-7, is SQTIHQWPATLVQPVGSPLSLECTVEGTSNPNLYWYRQAAGRGLQLLFYSVGIGQISSEVPQNLSASRPQDRQFILSSKKLLLSDSGFYLCASLVSSYEQYFGPGTRLTVT.

V and J are TRBV3-1 (or the pseudogene TRBV3-2) and TRBJ1-2; 7 positions agree with TRBD1. J was trimmed by 8 bases and V by 3 bases; bases with no gene match: 9. The CDR3 length is 14 residues. Germline loops: CDR1 LGHDT, CDR2 YNNKEL (reference sequence). This chain's CDR3 is CASSHNTGARGYTF. The CDR3 bases are TGTGCCAGCAGCCACAACACAGGGGCGAGGGGCTACACCTTC.

This clone has only one observation. CDR3 DNA: TGTGCCAGCAGCATCCGGGACAGCATTAGTTCTTCGGAGCTGTTTTTT. Its protein is CASSIRDSISSSELFF. This sequence joins TRBV7-6 and TRBJ2-2; 7 bases match TRBD1. The CDR3 sequence is 16 residues long. The germline CDR1 and CDR2 sequences are SGHVS and FNYEAQ. V lost 5 bases to trimming and J lost 10 bases; unmatched junction nucleotides: 16.

This clone was observed once. The chain is built from TRBV5-1 and TRBJ1-1; 8 bases align to TRBD1. CDR3 size: 16 residues. J gave up 3 bases and V 3 bases, and 10 bases lay outside the gene matches. CDR1 and CDR2 (germline): SGHRS, YFSETQ. The CDR3 reads CASSSTQGARYTEAFF. The CDR3 nucleotides are TGCGCCAGCAGCTCAACTCAGGGGGCGCGGTACACTGAAGCTTTCTTT.

This clone appeared a single time. The CDR3 sequence is CASSYWSEDGYTF. In DNA, the CDR3 is TGTGCCAGCAGTTACTGGTCCGAGGATGGCTACACCTTC. The chain recombines TRBV6-5 with TRBJ1-2; D gene uncertain. Trimming took off 1 base at V and 6 bases at J, with 9 bases between the two ends. Looked up from germline, CDR1 is MNHEY and CDR2 is SVGAGI. CDR3 size: 13 residues.

The V and J genes are TRBV28 and TRBJ2-2, with TRBD2 matching over 9 bases. Germline values: CDR1 MDHEN, CDR2 SYDVKM. The junction had 7 bases not matched to a gene; V was cut back by 3 bases and J by 8 bases. The CDR3 loop spans 15 amino acids. CDR3 bases: TGTGCCAGCAGTTTTGAGCGGGAGGCCAGGGGGGAGCTGTTTTTT. Amino acids: CASSFEREARGELFF.

A few counts support this clone. The chain recombines TRBV5-1 with TRBJ2-1; 14 bases are shared with TRBD2. Germline CDR1 SGHRS, CDR2 YFSETQ. CDR3 size: 18 residues. With V trimmed by 3 bases and J by 4 bases, 9 bases remained unmatched. DNA for the CDR3: TGCGCCAGCAGCTCCGGGACTAGCGGGAGAGAGGGGTACAATGAGCAGTTCTTC. It is translated as CASSSGTSGREGYNEQFF.

CDR3 sequence (DNA): TGTGCCACCAGCAGAGGCGGCCGACCGTTGTATTTT. Translated, it gives CATSRGGRPLYF. V gene TRBV15 combines with J gene TRBJ2-3; no firm D call. V was shortened by 1 base and J by 14 bases, with 13 bases between the two germline ends. This CDR3 region has 12 residues. CDR1 is LNHNV, CDR2 YYDKDF, per germline (reference sequence).

This clone was seen a few times. V gene TRBV19 combines with J gene TRBJ1-4; 7 bases align to TRBD1. There are 13 residues in the CDR3. The germline gives CDR1 LNHDA, CDR2 SQIVND (reference sequence). V shed 3 bases and J 12 bases; nucleotides not matched to a gene: 7. Written as DNA, the CDR3 is TGTGCCAGTAGTATGCCGGGACAGTGGGAACTGTTTTTT. This encodes CASSMPGQWELFF.

The chain links TRBV4-3 to TRBJ1-1; TRBD1 aligns across 8 bases. The CDR3 covers 15 residues. Trimming cost V 1 base and J 7 bases; bases outside gene matches: 8. Per the germline V gene, CDR1 is LGHNA and CDR2 is YSLEER. The CDR3 bases are TGCGCCAGCAGCCAAGTGGGCAGGGGGCAGGATGAAGCTTTCTTT. Encoded protein: CASSQVGRGQDEAFF.

The V and J genes are TRBV2 and TRBJ1-1, with 9 bases that match TRBD1. The CDR3 runs 14 residues. V lost 6 bases, J lost 4 bases, and 6 bases stayed unmatched. CDR1 SNHLY and CDR2 FYNNEI come from the germline V gene. The DNA for the CDR3 is TGTGCCAGCAGAGGGGGACAGGGCAGCACTGAAGCTTTCTTT. This sequence encodes CASRGGQGSTEAFF. The entire variable domain, with the rest obtained from reference TRBV2 and TRBJ1-1, is as follows: EPEVTQTPSHQVTQMGQEVILRCVPISNHLYFYWYRQILGQKVEFLVSFYNNEISEKSEIFDDQFSVERPDGSNFTLKIRSTKLEDSAMYFCASRGGQGSTEAFFGQGTRLTVV.

The V gene is TRBV5-4, the J gene TRBJ1-4; 9 nucleotides line up with TRBD1. Germline CDR1 SGHNT, CDR2 YYREEE (reference sequence). Trimming at V came to 4 bases and at J to 7 bases, leaving 8 bases not matched to a gene. CDR3 length equals 15 residues. CDR3 nucleotides: TGTGCCAGCAGCCTAAACAGGGGGCGTAGTGAAAAACTGTTTTTT. It translates to CASSLNRGRSEKLFF.

The chain employs TRBV7-2 and TRBJ2-3; D call uncertain. This CDR3 contains 13 residues. V was clipped by 0 bases and J by 6 bases, with 7 bases between them. CDR1 is SGHTA and CDR2 is FQGNSA in the germline V gene. The CDR3 is CASSLAPRDTQYF. DNA of the CDR3: TGTGCCAGCAGCTTAGCCCCCCGGGATACGCAGTATTTT.

Here the CDR3 DNA reads TGCGCCAGCTCCCCCGGGGGGCAGGGGTCCAATGAGCAGTTCTTC. Translating it yields CASSPGGQGSNEQFF. The rearrangement uses TRBV10-2 and TRBJ2-1, with D perhaps matching TRBD2 (7 bases). CDR3 length: 15 residues. Germline V gene lookup returns CDR1 WSHSY and CDR2 SAAADI. Between the trimmed V and J ends, which lost 8 bases and 6 bases, there was a span of 20 bases.

This clone turned up a few times. The CDR3 sequence: CASSVGAPGGGYTF. CDR3 nucleotides: TGTGCCAGCAGCGTAGGGGCCCCCGGGGGTGGCTACACCTTC. The V gene is TRBV9, the J gene TRBJ1-2; a possible D gene is TRBD1 (5 bases). The V gene's germline CDR1 is SGDLS and CDR2 YYNGEE. The CDR3 is made up of 14 amino acids. V was trimmed by 0 bases and J by 7 bases, leaving 13 bases between them.

The chain links TRBV6-5 to TRBJ1-2; 10 bases agree with TRBD1. The CDR3 length is 14 residues. Germline values: CDR1 MNHEY, CDR2 SVGAGI. J was trimmed by 5 bases and V by 7 bases; bases with no gene match: 7. The CDR3 coding sequence is TGTGCCAGCACAAGACAGGGGGCGCGGTATGGCTACACCTTC. Residues: CASTRQGARYGYTF.

The V gene is TRBV11-3, the J gene TRBJ2-7, with 14 bases lining up with TRBD2. V gave up 5 bases and J gave up 6 bases; unmatched junction bases: 6. The germline V gene encodes CDR1 SGHNT and CDR2 YENEEA. The CDR3 contains 15 residues. CDR3 loop: CASSTGTSGRGEQYF. The CDR3 nucleotides read TGTGCCAGCAGCACCGGGACTAGCGGGAGAGGCGAGCAGTACTTC.

This clone has only a few counts. V and J are TRBV5-4 and TRBJ2-2; no clear D. V dropped 1 base and J dropped 6 bases, with 4 bases sitting between them. This CDR3 spans 12 amino acids. Germline values: CDR1 SGHNT, CDR2 YYREEE (reference sequence). CDR3 DNA: TGTGCCAGCAGCTTGTTATCCGGGGAGCTGTTTTTT. Its translation is CASSLLSGELFF.

The chain links TRBV18 to TRBJ2-1; 8 bases line up with TRBD2. The CDR3 totals 16 residues. Germline lookup yields CDR1 KGHSH and CDR2 LQKENI. After removal of 0 bases from V and 6 bases from J, the junction contained 7 bases not matched to a gene. The CDR3 is CASSPPGLAGFNEQFF. CDR3 DNA: TGTGCCAGCTCACCACCGGGGCTAGCGGGTTTCAATGAGCAGTTCTTC.

The V call is TRBV4-3, the J call TRBJ1-4; D remains ambiguous. Trimming took 3 bases from V and 0 from J, leaving 14 bases between them. The V gene's germline CDR1 is LGHNA and CDR2 YSLEER. The CDR3 totals 17 residues. This CDR3 is CASSHPTTEATNEKLFF. Written as DNA, the CDR3 is TGCGCCAGCAGCCACCCCACCACAGAAGCAACTAATGAAAAACTGTTTTTT.

The chain is built from TRBV18 and TRBJ1-2, with D possibly being TRBD1 (5 bases). The germline V and J ends were trimmed by 2 bases and 3 bases, with 7 bases remaining between them. Per germline, CDR1 KGHSH and CDR2 LQKENI. The CDR3 extends over 13 amino acids. Here the CDR3 DNA reads TGTGCCAGCTCACCAGGCAGGGACTATGGCTACACCTTC. Its translation is CASSPGRDYGYTF.

The chain employs TRBV19 and TRBJ2-3; 10 positions agree with TRBD2. Looked up from germline, CDR1 is LNHDA and CDR2 is SQIVND (reference sequence). The J segment lost 6 bases and the V segment lost 7 bases, leaving 13 bases of the junction unmatched. This CDR3 spans 16 amino acids. The CDR3 nucleotides read TGTGCCAGTACCAAGCGGGAGGGGAGGCCCCCTGATACGCAGTATTTT. It codes for CASTKREGRPPDTQYF. Supplemented by reference TRBV19 and TRBJ2-3, the full variable domain reads DGGITQSPKYLFRKEGQNVTLSCEQNLNHDAMYWYRQDPGQGLRLIYYSQIVNDFQKGDIAEGYSVSREKKESFPLTVTSAQKNPTAFYLCASTKREGRPPDTQYFGPGTRLTVL.

The CDR3 DNA reads TGTGCCAGCAGCTTGGGGCAGGGTTGGGAGACCCAGTACTTC. This sequence encodes CASSLGQGWETQYF. The chain couples TRBV7-9 to TRBJ2-5, with D possibly TRBD1 on 5 matching bases. The CDR3 is 14 amino acids. The ends were cut back, 3 bases at V and 5 bases at J, with 13 bases in the middle. Looked up from germline, CDR1 is SEHNR and CDR2 is FQNEAQ (reference sequence).

This clone was picked up one time. This chain links TRBV19 with TRBJ1-5; 9 positions agree with TRBD1. V shed 4 bases, J shed 3 bases, and the junction held 7 bases outside the gene matches. CDR1 LNHDA and CDR2 SQIVND come from the germline V gene (reference sequence). This CDR3 has 16 amino acids. The CDR3 nucleotides are TGTGCCAGTAGTAAAACACAGGGGGCCAACAATCAGCCCCAGCATTTT. Its protein is CASSKTQGANNQPQHF.

The rearrangement joins TRBV11-2 to TRBJ2-1; 8 positions match TRBD2. Germline V lookup: CDR1 SGHAT, CDR2 FQNNGV. The CDR3 runs 14 residues. With 8 bases clipped from V and 3 bases from J, the junction kept 6 bases outside the gene matches. DNA for the CDR3: TGTGCCAGCGGCAGCGGGAGTCTCTACAATGAGCAGTTCTTC. This gives the protein CASGSGSLYNEQFF. The full variable domain, its missing parts supplied by reference TRBV11-2 and TRBJ2-1, is EAGVAQSPRYKIIEKRQSVAFWCNPISGHATLYWYQQILGQGPKLLIQFQNNGVVDDSQLPKDRFSAERLKGVDSTLKIQPAKLEDSAVYLCASGSGSLYNEQFFGPGTRLTVL.